This is a list of T cell receptor beta chains from one sample in a study of CD8+ T cells in alopecia areata. Sequencing used immunoSEQ multiplex PCR; TCRdb keeps in-frame clones, though not all of them. The repertoire holds hundreds of thousands of clones, with around 64% as singletons. The sample here was CD4+ T cells sorted from blood, taken at roughly week 52, from a patient treated with tofacitinib. These receptor sequences come from a human donor with alopecia areata. Both conserved end residues are part of each CDR3. Fields, in order: J gene, CDR3 length, V gene, CDR3 protein.

TRBJ1-2 13 TRBV13 CASSFGGDYGYTF
TRBJ2-5 14 TRBV5-4 CASGPGQGQETQYF
TRBJ2-3 15 TRBV4-3 CASSPRGQHTDTQYF
TRBJ1-2 13 TRBV29-1 CSVRRTGPYGYTF
TRBJ2-7 15 TRBV9 CASSVDGQGFDEQYF
TRBJ1-1 13 TRBV10-3 CAIGGGTNTEAFF
TRBJ2-6 14 TRBV29-1 CSVAQAAGANVLTF
TRBJ2-4 14 TRBV5-1 CASKEGVAKNIQYF
TRBJ2-5 15 TRBV6-1 CASSAVAGGPGTQYF
TRBJ1-2 15 TRBV21-1 CASSKALQLHYGYTF
TRBJ1-5 16 TRBV6-1 CASSDLVVNSNQPQHF
TRBJ1-1 13 TRBV29-1 CSVRTGLNTEAFF
TRBJ1-5 13 TRBV28 CASSSGRWDPQHF
TRBJ1-1 13 TRBV29-1 CSVEVGWNTEAFF
TRBJ1-1 15 TRBV6-5 CASSYRQGGNTEAFF
TRBJ1-6 12 TRBV29-1 CSVAHSDSPLHF
TRBJ2-3 15 TRBV30 CAWSVLGQGADTQYF